The subject of this entry is one T cell receptor beta chain. This specimen comes from a study of blood T cell repertoires in COVID-19. Turning to the study itself: Researchers got acute and convalescent COVID-19 samples from the United States, Italy and Spain.

Germline V CDR1 and CDR2: SEHNR, FQNEAQ (reference sequence). This CDR3 region has 13 residues. V lost 5 bases, J lost 7 bases, and 12 bases lay in between. Sequencing used immunoSEQ multiplex PCR; TCRdb keeps in-frame clones, though not all of them. The sample has 260,000 or so clones, around 90% seen once. Sequencing was performed on peripheral blood. The V and J genes are TRBV7-9 and TRBJ1-5; D is ambiguous. This receptor was taken from a human donor in a cohort sampled during active COVID-19. CDR3 sequence reads: CASSPSEGQPQHF. Here the CDR3 DNA reads TGTGCCAGCAGCCCGTCGGAGGGACAGCCCCAGCATTTT.